This T cell receptor (beta chain) was sequenced during a study of T-cell memory formation after mild COVID-19. Overall study: The study found TCR clusters largely donor specific.

The V gene's germline CDR1 is SSHAT and CDR2 FNYEAQ (reference sequence). This CDR3 has 18 amino acids. V was trimmed by 5 bases and J by 7 bases, leaving 26 bases between them. TCRdb reprocessed the 5' RACE reads via MiXCR and lists one record per CDR3 protein. Of around 370,000 distinct CDR3 sequences detected, approximately 21% appear once; the ten largest clones hold under 15%. This clonotype was seen only a few times. The clonotype comes from an adult woman who had mild COVID-19 (a few samples of this study predate the infection). Cell type and time point are not known. The genes are TRBV7-7 and TRBJ2-2; tentatively, D is TRBD1 (7 bases). The sample comprised PBMCs or a T cell subset sorted from them (not recorded which). CDR3 residues: CASSPGRWTTGDLGELFF. For the CDR3, the DNA is TGTGCCAGCAGCCCGGGGAGGTGGACAACAGGGGATCTCGGGGAGCTGTTTTTT.